Detailed here is one T cell receptor beta chain. Its antigen is as yet unknown. This record comes from a study of cytotoxic CD8 clonotypes in ibrutinib-treated CLL. The germline V gene encodes CDR1 SGHTA and CDR2 FQGNSA. Trimming shortened V by 4 bases and J by 3 bases, and 9 bases separated the two germline ends. The CDR3 is 13 amino acids. Points from the study as a whole: Collection times varied between progressing and sustained-remission patients.

Generated by immunoSEQ multiplex PCR, the TCRdb table keeps only in-frame clones and is missing some. The sample comprises tens of thousands of clones, roughly 83% of which are singletons, and roughly 35% rests with the top ten. The gene calls are TRBV7-2 and TRBJ1-2, with D unresolved. The sequence came from a human donor with chronic lymphocytic leukemia. This specimen consisted of PBMCs, obtained after 24 months of ibrutinib treatment. CDR3: CASSSVGHYGYTF. CDR3 DNA: TGTGCCAGCAGCTCTGTGGGTCACTATGGCTACACCTTC.